This T cell receptor (beta chain) was recorded in a study of breast tumors, draining lymph nodes, adjacent tissues. Findings and caveats of the study: Luminal-like breast cancer showed significantly greater tumor-nontumor repertoire similarity than basal-like breast cancer did. Tumor repertoires ranked between lymph nodes and nontumor tissue in diversity, with V and J gene preferences. The lymph node origin of tumor T cells was framed as consistent with a hypothesis, not demonstrated.

Breast cancer patients provided tissue from their axillary draining lymph nodes. TCRdb reprocessed the multiplex PCR reads via MiXCR and lists one record per CDR3 protein. The data contain hundreds of thousands of distinct CDR3 sequences, less than 40% of them singletons. Trimming stripped 1 base from V and 7 bases from J, with 13 bases between. The CDR3 loop spans 15 amino acids. This clonotype was counted many times. Its matching antigen is unknown. This receptor was taken from a female donor with breast cancer. Some clones in this sample may be carry-over from other donors' samples. The sample was axillary lymph node tissue. The chain employs TRBV12-3 or TRBV12-4 and TRBJ1-4; D gene ambiguous. The CDR3 DNA sequence: TGTGCCAGCAGTTTAGGTTCGGCATCGGGTGAAAAACTGTTTTTT. Translating it yields CASSLGSASGEKLFF.